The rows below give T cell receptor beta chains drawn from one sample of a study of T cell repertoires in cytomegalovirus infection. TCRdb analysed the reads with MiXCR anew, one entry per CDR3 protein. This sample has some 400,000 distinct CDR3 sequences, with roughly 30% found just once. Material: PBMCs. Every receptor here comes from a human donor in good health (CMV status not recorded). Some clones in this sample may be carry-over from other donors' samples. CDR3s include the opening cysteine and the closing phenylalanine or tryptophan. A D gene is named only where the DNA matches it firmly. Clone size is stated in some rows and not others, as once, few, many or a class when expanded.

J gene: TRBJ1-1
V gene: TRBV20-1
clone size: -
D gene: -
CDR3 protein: CSAREWGGNTEAFF
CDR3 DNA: TGCAGTGCTAGGGAGTGGGGGGGTAACACTGAAGCTTTCTTT

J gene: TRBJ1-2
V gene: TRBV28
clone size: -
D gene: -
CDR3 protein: CASRDSPNYGYTF
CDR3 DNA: TGTGCCAGCAGGGACTCGCCTAACTATGGCTACACCTTC

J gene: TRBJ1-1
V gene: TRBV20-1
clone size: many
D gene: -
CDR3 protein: CSARDRGGGDTEAFF
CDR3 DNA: TGCAGTGCTAGAGATCGGGGAGGGGGAGACACTGAAGCTTTCTTT

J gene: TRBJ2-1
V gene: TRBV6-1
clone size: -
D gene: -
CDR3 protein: CASSAPGAGGGEQFF
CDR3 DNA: TGTGCCAGCAGTGCCCCAGGGGCCGGCGGAGGTGAGCAGTTCTTC

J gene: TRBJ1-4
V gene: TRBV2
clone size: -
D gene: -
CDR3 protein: CASSVGRWEKLFF
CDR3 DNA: TGTGCCAGCAGTGTTGGCAGGTGGGAAAAACTGTTTTTT

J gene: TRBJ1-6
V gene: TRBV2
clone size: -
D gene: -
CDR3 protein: CASSEYGPLRSPLHF
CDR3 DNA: TGTGCCAGCAGCGAGTACGGGCCCTTGAGGTCACCCCTCCACTTT

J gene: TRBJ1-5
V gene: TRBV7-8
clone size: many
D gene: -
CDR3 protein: CASSSKGGRSNQPQHF
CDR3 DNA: TGTGCCAGCAGCTCTAAGGGGGGTCGTAGCAATCAGCCCCAGCATTTT

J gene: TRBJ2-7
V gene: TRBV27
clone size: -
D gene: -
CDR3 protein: CASILSSAPSYEQYF
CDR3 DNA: TGTGCCAGCATTTTATCTTCAGCCCCCTCCTACGAGCAGTACTTC

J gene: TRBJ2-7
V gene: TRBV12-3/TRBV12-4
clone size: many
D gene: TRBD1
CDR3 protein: CASSTGTVSYEQYF
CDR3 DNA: TGTGCCAGCAGCACCGGGACAGTCTCCTACGAGCAGTACTTC

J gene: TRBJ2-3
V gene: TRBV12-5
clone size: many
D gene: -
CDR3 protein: CASSFRGGTDTQYF
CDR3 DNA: TGTGCCAGCAGCTTTAGAGGGGGCACAGATACGCAGTATTTT

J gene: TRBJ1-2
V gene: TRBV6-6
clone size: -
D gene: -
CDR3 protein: CASIKGQGYGYTF
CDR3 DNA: TGTGCCAGCATTAAGGGGCAAGGATATGGCTACACCTTC

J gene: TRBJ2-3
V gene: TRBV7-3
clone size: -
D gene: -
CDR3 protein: CASSLGRGVPDTQYF
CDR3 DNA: TGTGCCAGCAGCTTAGGGCGGGGAGTCCCAGATACGCAGTATTTT

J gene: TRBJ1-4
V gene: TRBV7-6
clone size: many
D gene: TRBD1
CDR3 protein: CASSKGGTGNEKLFF
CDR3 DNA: TGTGCCAGCAGCAAAGGCGGGACAGGGAATGAAAAACTGTTTTTT

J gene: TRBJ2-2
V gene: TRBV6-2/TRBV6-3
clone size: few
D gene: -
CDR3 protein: CASSFATTGELFF
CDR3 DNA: TGTGCCAGCAGTTTTGCGACAACCGGGGAGCTGTTTTTT

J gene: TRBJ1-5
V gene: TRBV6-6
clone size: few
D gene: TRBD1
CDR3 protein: CASCMTGTVHQPQHF
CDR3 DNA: TGTGCCAGCTGCATGACCGGGACAGTACATCAGCCCCAGCATTTT

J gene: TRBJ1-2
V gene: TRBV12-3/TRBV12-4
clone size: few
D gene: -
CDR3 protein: CASSLSEVDGYTF
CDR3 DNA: TGTGCCAGCAGTTTAAGTGAGGTGGATGGCTACACCTTC

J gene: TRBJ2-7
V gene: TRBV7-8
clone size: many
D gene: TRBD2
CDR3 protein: CASSPHLVLAVDEQYF
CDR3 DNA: TGTGCCAGCAGCCCCCATCTTGTACTAGCGGTCGACGAGCAGTACTTC

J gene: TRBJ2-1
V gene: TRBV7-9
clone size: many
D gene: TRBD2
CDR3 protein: CASSPTPSGVHGYKVQFF
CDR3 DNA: TGTGCCAGCAGCCCGACCCCTAGCGGTGTACATGGCTACAAGGTGCAGTTCTTC

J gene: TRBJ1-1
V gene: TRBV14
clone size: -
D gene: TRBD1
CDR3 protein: CASSPLSHRDRGRGTEAFF
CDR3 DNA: TGTGCCAGCAGCCCACTTAGCCACCGGGACAGGGGACGGGGCACTGAAGCTTTCTTT

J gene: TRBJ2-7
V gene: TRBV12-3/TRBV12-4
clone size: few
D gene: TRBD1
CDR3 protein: CASSLWDRAFEQYF
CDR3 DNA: TGTGCCAGCAGTTTATGGGACAGGGCCTTTGAGCAGTACTTC

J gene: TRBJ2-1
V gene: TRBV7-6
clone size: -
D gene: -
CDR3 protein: CASSNRDNEQFF
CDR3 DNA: TGTGCCAGCAGCAACAGGGACAATGAGCAGTTCTTC

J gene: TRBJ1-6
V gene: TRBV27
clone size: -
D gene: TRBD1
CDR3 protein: CASGAGGTSPLHF
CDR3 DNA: TGTGCCAGCGGCGCAGGGGGCACTTCACCCCTCCACTTT

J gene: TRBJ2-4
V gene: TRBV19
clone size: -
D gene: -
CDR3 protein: CASSIGGPTKNIQYF
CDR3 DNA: TGTGCCAGTAGTATTGGGGGGCCGACCAAAAACATTCAGTACTTC

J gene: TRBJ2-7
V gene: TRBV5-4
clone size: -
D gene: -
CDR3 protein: CASSLEWSSSYEQYF
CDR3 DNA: TGTGCCAGCAGCTTGGAGTGGTCATCTTCCTACGAGCAGTACTTC

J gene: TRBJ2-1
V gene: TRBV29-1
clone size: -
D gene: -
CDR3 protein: CSAGPRTYNEQFF
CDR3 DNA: TGCAGCGCCGGACCGCGAACCTACAATGAGCAGTTCTTC

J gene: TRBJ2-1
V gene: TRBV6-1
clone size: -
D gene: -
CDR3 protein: CASSVTLALEGNEQFF
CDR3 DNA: TGTGCCAGCAGTGTCACTCTAGCACTCGAAGGCAATGAGCAGTTCTTC